The 22 T cell receptor beta chains presented below share a single source sample, sequenced in a study of blood T cell repertoires in COVID-19. This table comes from immunoSEQ multiplex PCR, and its TCRdb copy is limited to in-frame clones, with some not included. This table holds nearly 60,000 clones, more than 70% found once. The sequenced sample was peripheral blood. These receptors were obtained from a man aged 35 to 55 with active COVID-19.

The gene calls are TRBV2 and TRBJ2-1, with 9 bases matching TRBD1. CDR3 length: 14 residues. In germline, CDR1 is SNHLY, CDR2 FYNNEI. The V and J ends lost 6 bases and 8 bases, in that order; junction bases with no gene match: 8. The CDR3, as DNA: TGTGCCAGCAGCGGACAGGGGTTGGAGCATGAGCAGTTCTTC. It encodes CASSGQGLEHEQFF.

The chain carries TRBV5-1 and TRBJ1-1; tentative D call: TRBD1 (5 bases). Germline CDR1 and CDR2: SGHRS and YFSETQ. This CDR3 contains 12 residues. Trimming removed 4 bases from V and 6 bases from J, with 10 bases in between. The CDR3 sequence: CASSTRQSEAFF. The CDR3 coding sequence is TGCGCCAGCAGCACCCGACAGTCTGAAGCTTTCTTT. Full variable domain (remainder filled in from reference TRBV5-1 and TRBJ1-1): KAGVTQTPRYLIKTRGQQVTLSCSPISGHRSVSWYQQTPGQGLQFLFEYFSETQRNKGNFPGRFSGRQFSNSRSEMNVSTLELGDSALYLCASSTRQSEAFFGQGTRLTVV.

The chain combines TRBV11-2 with TRBJ2-1; TRBD2 might be the D (6 bases). Trimming shortened V by 3 bases and J by 0 bases, and 15 bases separated the two germline ends. Germline CDR1 reads SGHAT; CDR2 reads FQNNGV. This CDR3 region has 17 residues. DNA for the CDR3: TGTGCCAGCAGCTTCACAGGAACTAGCAGCTCCTACAATGAGCAGTTCTTC. Translation gives CASSFTGTSSSYNEQFF. Full variable domain (outside the CDR3, taken from reference TRBV11-2 and TRBJ2-1): EAGVAQSPRYKIIEKRQSVAFWCNPISGHATLYWYQQILGQGPKLLIQFQNNGVVDDSQLPKDRFSAERLKGVDSTLKIQPAKLEDSAVYLCASSFTGTSSSYNEQFFGPGTRLTVL.

The chain joins TRBV6-5 to TRBJ1-5; 10 positions match TRBD1. Unmatched junction bases numbered 1, after V lost 2 bases and J lost 6 bases. CDR1 and CDR2 (germline): MNHEY, SVGAGI. This CDR3 comprises 14 residues. CDR3 sequence reads: CASSYDRGLQPQHF. The CDR3, as DNA: TGTGCCAGCAGTTACGACAGGGGGCTTCAGCCCCAGCATTTT.

The chain joins TRBV18 to TRBJ2-3, with D possibly matching TRBD2 (6 bases). Trimming cost V 2 bases and J 2 bases, with 14 bases left between them. From germline, CDR1 is KGHSH and CDR2 LQKENI. CDR3 length: 16 amino acids. The CDR3 DNA is TGTGCCAGCTCACCAAGGCGGGATTCGTACACAGATACGCAGTATTTT. Translation gives CASSPRRDSYTDTQYF.

The chain carries TRBV5-4 and TRBJ2-5, with TRBD1 identical over 8 bases. The germline gives CDR1 SGHNT, CDR2 YYREEE (reference sequence). V lost 2 bases, J lost 5 bases, and 5 bases stayed unmatched. This CDR3 has 14 amino acids. The CDR3, as DNA: TGTGCCAGCAGCTTCTACAGGGGGAGCGAGACCCAGTACTTC. This encodes CASSFYRGSETQYF.

The chain combines TRBV12-5 with TRBJ2-7, with 7 positions matching TRBD1. Germline values: CDR1 LGHNT, CDR2 FRNRAP. Trimming took 6 bases from V and 5 from J; bases not matched to a gene: 4. This CDR3 is 12 amino acids long. The CDR3 DNA follows: TGTGCTAGTGGGGTGGACAGGAACGAGCAGTACTTC. It is translated as CASGVDRNEQYF.

This clone occurred a few times. Other DNA sequences in this sample translate to the same CDR3. V is TRBV28 and J is TRBJ2-3, with 7 positions matching TRBD2. In germline, CDR1 is MDHEN, CDR2 SYDVKM. This CDR3 has 15 residues. V gave up 2 bases and J gave up 0 bases; unmatched junction bases: 2. CDR3 loop: CASSLAGVSTDTQYF. CDR3 nucleotides: TGTGCCAGCAGTTTAGCGGGAGTGAGCACAGATACGCAGTATTTT.

This sequence joins TRBV28 and TRBJ2-2; D remains ambiguous. Germline V gene data show CDR1 as MDHEN and CDR2 as SYDVKM. CDR3 length equals 16 residues. V lost 6 bases to trimming and J lost 2 bases, with 16 bases between them. The CDR3 DNA reads as TGTGCCAGCAGAAGTTTTCAGGTATCAAACACCGGGGAGCTGTTTTTT. This sequence encodes CASRSFQVSNTGELFF.

The chain has TRBV12-3 or TRBV12-4 and TRBJ1-6; no firm D call. The V and J ends lost 0 bases and 9 bases respectively, with 3 bases between them. The length of the CDR3 is 12 residues. The CDR3 nucleotides are TGTGCCAGCAGTTTAGCGAGTTCACCCCTCCACTTT. Protein: CASSLASSPLHF.

In regard to this clone: Other nucleotide sequences from this sample produce the same CDR3. The rearrangement joins TRBV19 to TRBJ1-5, with D possibly TRBD1 on 5 matching bases. The germline gives CDR1 LNHDA, CDR2 SQIVND (reference sequence). Trimming took 3 bases from V and 5 from J, leaving 11 bases between them. This CDR3 contains 14 residues. CDR3 amino acids: CASSMGQGDQPQHF. CDR3 nucleotide sequence: TGTGCCAGTAGTATGGGGCAGGGCGATCAGCCCCAGCATTTT.

The chain has TRBV6-6 and TRBJ2-7, with TRBD1 identical over 11 bases. Germline-derived CDR1 and CDR2 are MNHNY and SVGAGI (reference sequence). The CDR3 consists of 15 residues. V gave up 5 bases and J gave up 7 bases; unmatched junction bases: 10. Written as DNA, the CDR3 is TGTGCCAGCAGTCCGACCGGGACAGGGGGTTGGGAGCAGTACTTC. Protein product: CASSPTGTGGWEQYF.

V and J are TRBV9 and TRBJ2-5; TRBD1 is a possible D gene (7 bases). Germline V gene lookup returns CDR1 SGDLS and CDR2 YYNGEE. Trimming stripped 0 bases from V and 5 bases from J, with 14 bases between. The CDR3 covers 15 residues. Written as DNA, the CDR3 is TGTGCCAGCAGCGTAGTAACAGGGGCGGGGGAGACCCAGTACTTC. Translation gives CASSVVTGAGETQYF.

The chain uses TRBV6-4 and TRBJ2-3; no firm D call. The CDR3 is made up of 14 amino acids. Trimming removed 4 bases from V and 2 bases from J, with 10 bases in between. Germline V gene sequence: CDR1 MRHNA, CDR2 SNTAGT. The CDR3 DNA is TGTGCCAGCAGTGTAGACCAGGCCACAGATACGCAGTATTTT. As protein: CASSVDQATDTQYF.

The chain joins TRBV7-6 to TRBJ1-1, with D possibly being TRBD1 (5 bases). The CDR3 has 13 residues. V shed 5 bases and J shed 9 bases, with 16 bases lying between them. Germline loops: CDR1 SGHVS, CDR2 FNYEAQ. CDR3 nucleotide sequence: TGTGCCAGCAGCCGTGAGATGGGGCCTAAAGCTTTCTTT. Its protein product is CASSREMGPKAFF.

This chain links TRBV6-2 or TRBV6-3 with TRBJ1-1; no reliable D call. Trimming stripped 5 bases from V and 1 base from J, with 8 bases between. The germline CDR1 and CDR2 sequences are MNHEY and SVGEGT. This CDR3 is 13 amino acids long. CDR3 amino acids: CASSVQTNTEAFF. The CDR3 region has the DNA TGTGCCAGCAGTGTACAGACGAACACTGAAGCTTTCTTT.

This clone is termed medium-sized (0.01 to 0.1%). V gene TRBV5-1 combines with J gene TRBJ1-4, with D tentatively TRBD1 (5 bases). Germline loops: CDR1 SGHRS, CDR2 YFSETQ. Trimming left V 2 bases short and J 8 bases short, with 13 bases between. There are 14 residues in the CDR3. DNA for the CDR3: TGCGCCAGCAGCTTCGGCGGGGGTGAAGAAAAACTGTTTTTT. Protein: CASSFGGGEEKLFF.

This chain links TRBV11-2 with TRBJ1-5, with D maybe TRBD1 (6 bases). The CDR3 totals 16 residues. In germline, CDR1 is SGHAT, CDR2 FQNNGV. V was pared by 0 bases and J by 3 bases, with 12 bases between. The CDR3 nucleotides read TGTGCCAGCAGCTTAGATAGCAGGGGAACCAATCAGCCCCAGCATTTT. Protein sequence: CASSLDSRGTNQPQHF.

This chain uses TRBV6-6 with TRBJ1-2; TRBD1 agrees at 7 bases. The CDR3 extends over 14 amino acids. CDR1 is MNHNY, CDR2 SVGAGI, per germline (reference sequence). V gave up 6 bases and J gave up 8 bases; unmatched junction bases: 12. The CDR3 nucleotides read TGTGCCAGCAGCGACCAGGGGGGTCTAGAAGGCTACACCTTC. Its protein is CASSDQGGLEGYTF.

The chain uses TRBV28 and TRBJ1-2; a weak D match, TRBD1 (6 bases). This CDR3 is 13 amino acids long. Trimming stripped 6 bases from V and 6 bases from J, with 14 bases between. CDR1 is MDHEN, CDR2 SYDVKM, per germline. For the CDR3, the DNA is TGTGCCAGCAGGGACACAGGGTTCGATGGCTACACCTTC. It translates to CASRDTGFDGYTF.

The rearrangement uses TRBV7-2 and TRBJ2-3, with 9 bases lining up with TRBD2. This CDR3 has 16 amino acids. The ends lost 4 bases at V and 2 bases at J; junction bases unmatched: 7. CDR1 SGHTA and CDR2 FQGNSA come from the germline V gene. Here the CDR3 DNA reads TGTGCCAGCAGCTCCCAGGCGGGAGGGGTCACAGATACGCAGTATTTT. Translating it yields CASSSQAGGVTDTQYF. Full variable domain (missing parts from reference TRBV7-2 and TRBJ2-3): GAGVSQSPSNKVTEKGKDVELRCDPISGHTALYWYRQSLGQGLEFLIYFQGNSAPDKSGLPSDRFSAERTGGSVSTLTIQRTQQEDSAVYLCASSSQAGGVTDTQYFGPGTRLTVL.

This rearrangement joins TRBV11-3 to TRBJ2-5, with TRBD1 matching 7 bases. Germline lookup yields CDR1 SGHNT and CDR2 YENEEA. The V segment lost 4 bases and the J segment 4 bases; nucleotides outside the gene matches: 6. The CDR3 contains 14 residues. CDR3 sequence (DNA): TGTGCCAGCAGCTCAACAGGGGTCGGAGAGACCCAGTACTTC. This sequence encodes CASSSTGVGETQYF.